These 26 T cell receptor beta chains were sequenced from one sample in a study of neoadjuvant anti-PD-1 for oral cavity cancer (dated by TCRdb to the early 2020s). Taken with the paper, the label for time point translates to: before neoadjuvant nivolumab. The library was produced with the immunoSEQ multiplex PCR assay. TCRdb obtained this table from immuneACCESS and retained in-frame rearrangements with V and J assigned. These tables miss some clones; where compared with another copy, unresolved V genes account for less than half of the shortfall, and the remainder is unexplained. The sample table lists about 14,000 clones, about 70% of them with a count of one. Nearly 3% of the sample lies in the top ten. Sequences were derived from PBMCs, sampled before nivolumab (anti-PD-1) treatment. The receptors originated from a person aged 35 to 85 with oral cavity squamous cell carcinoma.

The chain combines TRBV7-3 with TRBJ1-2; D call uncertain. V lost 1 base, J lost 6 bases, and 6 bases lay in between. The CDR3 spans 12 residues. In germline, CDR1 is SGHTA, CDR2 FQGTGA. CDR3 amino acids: CASSLMGNGYTF. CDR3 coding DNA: TGTGCCAGCAGCTTAATGGGGAATGGCTACACCTTC.

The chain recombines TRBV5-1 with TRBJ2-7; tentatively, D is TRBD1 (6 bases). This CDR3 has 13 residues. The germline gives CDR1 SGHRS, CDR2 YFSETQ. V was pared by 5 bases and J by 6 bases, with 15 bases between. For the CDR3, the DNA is TGCGCCAGCAGACCTACTACAGGGCCCGAGCAGTACTTC. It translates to CASRPTTGPEQYF.

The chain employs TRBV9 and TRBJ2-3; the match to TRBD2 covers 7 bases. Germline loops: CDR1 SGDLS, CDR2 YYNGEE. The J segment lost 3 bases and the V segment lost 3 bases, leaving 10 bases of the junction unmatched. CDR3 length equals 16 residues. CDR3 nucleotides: TGTGCCAGCAGCGGGACAACAGCGGGGTTTACAGATACGCAGTATTTT. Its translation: CASSGTTAGFTDTQYF.

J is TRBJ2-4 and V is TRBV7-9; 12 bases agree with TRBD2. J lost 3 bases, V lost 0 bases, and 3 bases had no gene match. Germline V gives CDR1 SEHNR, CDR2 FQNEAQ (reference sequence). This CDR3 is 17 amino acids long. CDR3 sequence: CASSLATSGRDKNIQYF. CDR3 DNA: TGTGCCAGCAGCTTAGCGACTAGCGGGAGAGACAAAAACATTCAGTACTTC.

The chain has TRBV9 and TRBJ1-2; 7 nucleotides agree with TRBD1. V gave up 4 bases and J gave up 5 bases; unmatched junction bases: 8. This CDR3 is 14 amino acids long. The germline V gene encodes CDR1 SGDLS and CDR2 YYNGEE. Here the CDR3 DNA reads TGTGCCAGCAGCCCTCTAGGGACAGTATATGGCTACACCTTC. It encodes CASSPLGTVYGYTF.

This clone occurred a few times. CDR3: CASSPGDTGRGNQPQHF. The CDR3, as DNA: TGTGCCAGCAGCCCCGGTGACACGGGACGGGGCAATCAGCCCCAGCATTTT. The chain joins TRBV9 to TRBJ1-5; possibly TRBD1 for D (5 bases). The V end was cut by 4 bases, the J end by 2 bases, with 19 bases between. The CDR3 runs 17 residues. In germline, CDR1 is SGDLS, CDR2 YYNGEE.

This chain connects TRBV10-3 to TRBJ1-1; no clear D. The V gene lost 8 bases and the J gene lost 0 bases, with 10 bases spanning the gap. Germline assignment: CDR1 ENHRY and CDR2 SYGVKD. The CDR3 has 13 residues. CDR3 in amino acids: CAILGAVNTEAFF. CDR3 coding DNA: TGTGCCATCTTAGGAGCCGTGAACACTGAAGCTTTCTTT.

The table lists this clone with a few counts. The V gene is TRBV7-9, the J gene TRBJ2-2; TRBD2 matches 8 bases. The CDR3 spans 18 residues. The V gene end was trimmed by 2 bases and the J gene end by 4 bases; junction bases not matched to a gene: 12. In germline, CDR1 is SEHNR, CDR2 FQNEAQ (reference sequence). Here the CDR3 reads CASSLRVAGRRFTGELFF. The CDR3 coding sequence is TGTGCCAGCAGCTTACGGGTAGCGGGAAGACGGTTCACCGGGGAGCTGTTTTTT.

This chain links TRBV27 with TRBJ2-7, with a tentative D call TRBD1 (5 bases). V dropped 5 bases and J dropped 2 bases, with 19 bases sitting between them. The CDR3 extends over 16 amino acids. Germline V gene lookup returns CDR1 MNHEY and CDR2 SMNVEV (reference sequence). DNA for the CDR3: TGTGCCAGCAGTCTCACGGCAGGGCGGACCGCCTACGAGCAGTACTTC. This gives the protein CASSLTAGRTAYEQYF.

CDR3 sequence (DNA): TGTGCCAGCAGCCAAGAAAGGGTCACTGAAGCTTTCTTT. Encoded protein: CASSQERVTEAFF. The chain couples TRBV16 to TRBJ1-1, with D unclear. V shed 2 bases and J shed 4 bases, with 8 bases lying between them. This CDR3 has 13 residues. From germline, CDR1 is KGHSY and CDR2 FQNENV.

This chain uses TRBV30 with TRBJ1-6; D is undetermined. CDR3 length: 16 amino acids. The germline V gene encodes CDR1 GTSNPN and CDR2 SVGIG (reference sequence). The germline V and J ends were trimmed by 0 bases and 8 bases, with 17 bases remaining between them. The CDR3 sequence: CAWSVMVWAGYSPLHF. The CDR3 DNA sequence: TGTGCCTGGAGTGTAATGGTATGGGCAGGATATTCACCCCTCCACTTT.

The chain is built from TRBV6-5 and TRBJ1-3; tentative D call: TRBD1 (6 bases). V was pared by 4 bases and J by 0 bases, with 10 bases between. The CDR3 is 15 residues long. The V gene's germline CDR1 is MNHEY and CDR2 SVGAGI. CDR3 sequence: CASSFDRSSGNTIYF. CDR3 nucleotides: TGTGCCAGCAGTTTTGACAGGTCCTCTGGAAACACCATATATTTT.

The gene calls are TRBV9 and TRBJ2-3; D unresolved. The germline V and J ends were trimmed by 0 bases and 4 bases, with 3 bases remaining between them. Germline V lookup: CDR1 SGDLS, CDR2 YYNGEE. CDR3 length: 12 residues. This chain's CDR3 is CASSVAADTQYF. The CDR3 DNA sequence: TGTGCCAGCAGCGTAGCTGCAGATACGCAGTATTTT.

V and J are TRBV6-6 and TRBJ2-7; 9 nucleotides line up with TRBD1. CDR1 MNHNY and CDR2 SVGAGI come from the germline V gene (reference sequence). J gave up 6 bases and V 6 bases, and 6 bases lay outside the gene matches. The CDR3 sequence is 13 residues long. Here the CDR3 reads CASRGGQGREQYF. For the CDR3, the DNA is TGTGCCAGCAGGGGGGGACAGGGACGCGAGCAGTACTTC.

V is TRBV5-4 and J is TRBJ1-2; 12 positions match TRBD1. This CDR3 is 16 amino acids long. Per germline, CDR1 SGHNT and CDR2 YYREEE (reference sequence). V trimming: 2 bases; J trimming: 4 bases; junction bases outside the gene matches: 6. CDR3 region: CASSFGTGGISYGYTF. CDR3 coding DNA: TGTGCCAGCAGCTTTGGGACAGGGGGCATAAGCTATGGCTACACCTTC.

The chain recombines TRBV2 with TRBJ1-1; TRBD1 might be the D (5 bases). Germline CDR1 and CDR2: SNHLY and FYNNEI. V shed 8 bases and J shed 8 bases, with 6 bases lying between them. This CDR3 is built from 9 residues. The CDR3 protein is CASGGEAFF. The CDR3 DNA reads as TGTGCCAGCGGGGGGGAAGCTTTCTTT.

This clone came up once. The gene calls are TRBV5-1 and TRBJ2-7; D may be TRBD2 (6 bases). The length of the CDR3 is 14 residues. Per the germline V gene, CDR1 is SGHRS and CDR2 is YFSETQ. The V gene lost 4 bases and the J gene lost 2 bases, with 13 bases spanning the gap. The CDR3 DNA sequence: TGCGCCAGCAGCGGGAGGACATCTACCTACGAGCAGTACTTC. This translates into CASSGRTSTYEQYF. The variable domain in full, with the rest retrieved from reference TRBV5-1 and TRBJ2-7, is KAGVTQTPRYLIKTRGQQVTLSCSPISGHRSVSWYQQTPGQGLQFLFEYFSETQRNKGNFPGRFSGRQFSNSRSEMNVSTLELGDSALYLCASSGRTSTYEQYFGPGTRLTVT.

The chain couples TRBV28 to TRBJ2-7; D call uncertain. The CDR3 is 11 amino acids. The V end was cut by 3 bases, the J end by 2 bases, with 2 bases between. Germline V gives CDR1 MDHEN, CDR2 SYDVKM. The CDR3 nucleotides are TGTGCCAGCAGTTTGGCCTACGAGCAGTACTTC. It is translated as CASSLAYEQYF.

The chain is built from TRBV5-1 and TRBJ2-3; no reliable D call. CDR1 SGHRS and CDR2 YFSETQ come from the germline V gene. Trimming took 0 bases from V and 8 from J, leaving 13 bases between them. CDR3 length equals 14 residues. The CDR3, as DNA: TGCGCCAGCAGCTTGGAACCCCGGTCGGGTACGCAGTATTTT. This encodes CASSLEPRSGTQYF.

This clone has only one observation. The CDR3 here is CASRPTGGVMNTEAFF. CDR3 DNA: TGTGCCAGCAGGCCTACAGGGGGCGTGATGAACACTGAAGCTTTCTTT. This chain joins TRBV6-6 and TRBJ1-1, with 9 bases that match TRBD1. V was clipped by 6 bases and J by 0 bases; unmatched bases: 8. This CDR3 contains 16 residues. Per the germline V gene, CDR1 is MNHNY and CDR2 is SVGAGI (reference sequence).

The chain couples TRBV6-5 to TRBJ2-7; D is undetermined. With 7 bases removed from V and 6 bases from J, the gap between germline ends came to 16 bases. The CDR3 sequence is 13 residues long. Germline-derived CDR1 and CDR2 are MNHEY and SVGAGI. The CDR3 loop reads CASKLSGGAEQYF. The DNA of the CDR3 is TGTGCCAGCAAGCTCAGTGGCGGCGCCGAGCAGTACTTC.

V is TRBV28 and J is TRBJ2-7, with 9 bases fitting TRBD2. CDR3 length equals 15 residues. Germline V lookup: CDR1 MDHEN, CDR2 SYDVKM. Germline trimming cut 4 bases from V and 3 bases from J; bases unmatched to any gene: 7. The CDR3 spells CASSSPGTSLYEQYF. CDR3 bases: TGTGCCAGCAGTTCACCCGGGACTAGCCTCTACGAGCAGTACTTC.

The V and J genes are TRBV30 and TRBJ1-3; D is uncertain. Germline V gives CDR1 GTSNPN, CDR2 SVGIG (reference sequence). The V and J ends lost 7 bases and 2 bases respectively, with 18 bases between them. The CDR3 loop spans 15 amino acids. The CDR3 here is CAFRGWAKTGNTIYF. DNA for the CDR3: TGTGCCTTTCGTGGATGGGCCAAAACTGGAAACACCATATATTTT.

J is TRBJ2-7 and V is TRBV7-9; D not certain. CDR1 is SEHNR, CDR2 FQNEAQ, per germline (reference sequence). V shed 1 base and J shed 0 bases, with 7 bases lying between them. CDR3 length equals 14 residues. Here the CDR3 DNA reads TGTGCCAGCAGCTTAGGGTCTTCCTCCTACGAGCAGTACTTC. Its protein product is CASSLGSSSYEQYF.

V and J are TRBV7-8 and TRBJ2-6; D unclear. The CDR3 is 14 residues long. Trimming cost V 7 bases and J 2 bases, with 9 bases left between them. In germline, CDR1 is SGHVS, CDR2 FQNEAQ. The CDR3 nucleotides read TGTGCCAGCACCTACTGGGCTGGGGCCAACGTCCTGACTTTC. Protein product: CASTYWAGANVLTF.

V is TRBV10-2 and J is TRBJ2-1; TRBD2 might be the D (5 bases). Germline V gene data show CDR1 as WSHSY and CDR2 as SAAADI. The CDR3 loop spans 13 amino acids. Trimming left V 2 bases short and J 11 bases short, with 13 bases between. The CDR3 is CASSEIGVGQQFF. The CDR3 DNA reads TGCGCCAGCAGTGAGATCGGGGTCGGGCAGCAGTTCTTC.